One sample yielded the 5 T cell receptor beta chains listed below, sequenced in a study of OX40 agonist ivuxolimab in advanced cancers. The repertoire was sequenced with immunoSEQ multiplex PCR; TCRdb's copy has only in-frame clones and lacks some. The table lists fewer than 35,000 clones, 80% to 85% of them singletons. The sequences come from CD4+ or CD8+ T cells sorted from blood, collected in a trial of the OX40 agonist ivuxolimab. The receptors stem from an adult with an advanced solid tumor such as melanoma, head and neck, liver or kidney cancer.

Points on this clone: A junction end diverges from the germline sequence, so it may reflect a read error. The V gene is TRBV5-1, the J gene TRBJ2-7; D possibly matches TRBD1 or TRBD2 (6 bases each). CDR1 and CDR2 (germline): SGHRS, YFSETQ. The CDR3 spans 15 residues. CDR3 residues: CAGSLGGQYSYEQYF. In nucleotides, the CDR3 is TGCGCCGGCAGCTTGGGGGGCCAATACTCCTACGAGCAGTACTTC.

The rearrangement links TRBV19 to TRBJ1-4; unclear D gene. CDR1 is LNHDA, CDR2 SQIVND, per germline (reference sequence). V lost 5 bases, J lost 5 bases, and 9 bases lay in between. The length of the CDR3 is 13 residues. This CDR3 is CASSLQRNEKLFF. CDR3 sequence (DNA): TGTGCCAGTAGTTTACAGAGGAATGAAAAACTGTTTTTT.

The chain is built from TRBV5-1 and TRBJ2-7, with 7 positions matching TRBD1. CDR3 size: 15 residues. Looked up from germline, CDR1 is SGHRS and CDR2 is YFSETQ. J gave up 3 bases and V 0 bases, and 6 bases lay outside the gene matches. The CDR3 DNA is TGCGCCAGCAGCTTGGCCCCGGGACAGCTCTACGAGCAGTACTTC. Translation gives CASSLAPGQLYEQYF.

The V and J genes are TRBV7-2 and TRBJ2-3; D gene uncertain. V gave up 2 bases and J gave up 6 bases, with 12 bases separating them. The CDR3 loop spans 14 amino acids. Germline V gene data show CDR1 as SGHTA and CDR2 as FQGNSA. The CDR3 DNA sequence: TGTGCCAGCAGCTTAAAGCTAGAGACCGATACGCAGTATTTT. Its translation: CASSLKLETDTQYF.

V usage is TRBV5-1 and J usage is TRBJ2-3; D is unclear. V shed 0 bases and J shed 5 bases, with 1 base lying between them. From germline, CDR1 is SGHRS and CDR2 YFSETQ. The CDR3 length is 11 residues. The CDR3 coding sequence is TGCGCCAGCAGCTTGGGAGATACGCAGTATTTT. Translating gives CASSLGDTQYF. The whole variable domain, remainder taken from reference TRBV5-1 and TRBJ2-3, is KAGVTQTPRYLIKTRGQQVTLSCSPISGHRSVSWYQQTPGQGLQFLFEYFSETQRNKGNFPGRFSGRQFSNSRSEMNVSTLELGDSALYLCASSLGDTQYFGPGTRLTVL.